The T cell receptor (beta chain) under discussion was sequenced for a study of OX40 agonist ivuxolimab in advanced cancers. About the research overall: Partial responses were observed in three patients, of whom one had hepatocellular carcinoma and two had cutaneous melanoma.

This CDR3 is built from 16 residues. V lost 2 bases to trimming and J lost 2 bases; unmatched junction nucleotides: 5. Germline V gene sequence: CDR1 MNHNY, CDR2 SVGAGI (reference sequence). Study findings and constraints: Low normalized clonal expansion also occurred in some nonresponding patients. Doses of 0.1 to 3.0 mg/kg were accompanied by clonal expansion of CD4+ and CD8+ blood T cells by week 6.

Sequencing was performed with immunoSEQ multiplex PCR; in TCRdb, only in-frame clones are kept and a portion is missing. The profile shows more than 70,000 clones, less than 95% of them singletons. Comment on this clone: Its antigen is not known.

The sample consisted of CD4+ or CD8+ T cells sorted from blood, taken in a trial of the OX40 agonist ivuxolimab. The chain has TRBV6-6 and TRBJ2-7, with 11 bases fitting TRBD1. The receptor was isolated from an adult with an advanced solid tumor such as melanoma, head and neck, liver or kidney cancer. The CDR3 DNA reads as TGTGCCAGCAGTTACAGGGCGGGACAGGGGGCCTACGAGCAGTACTTC. Its protein is CASSYRAGQGAYEQYF.